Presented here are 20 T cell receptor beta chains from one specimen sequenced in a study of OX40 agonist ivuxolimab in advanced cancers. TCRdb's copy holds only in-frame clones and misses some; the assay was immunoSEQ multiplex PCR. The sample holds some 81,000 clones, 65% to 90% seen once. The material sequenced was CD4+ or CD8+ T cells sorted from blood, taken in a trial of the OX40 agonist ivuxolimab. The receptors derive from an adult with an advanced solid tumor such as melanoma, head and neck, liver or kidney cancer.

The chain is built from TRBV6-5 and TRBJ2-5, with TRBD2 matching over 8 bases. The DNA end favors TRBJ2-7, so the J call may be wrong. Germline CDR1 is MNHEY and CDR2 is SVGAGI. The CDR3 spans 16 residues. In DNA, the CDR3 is TGTGCCAGCAGTTACCTCCCGGGGCGGGGGGAGGTCGAGCAGTACTTC. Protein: CASSYLPGRGEVEQYF.

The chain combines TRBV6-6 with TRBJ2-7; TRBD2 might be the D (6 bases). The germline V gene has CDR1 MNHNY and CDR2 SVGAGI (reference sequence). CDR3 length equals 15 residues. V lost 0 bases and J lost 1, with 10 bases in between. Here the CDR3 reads CASSYSAGRSYEQYF. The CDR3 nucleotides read TGTGCCAGCAGTTACTCGGCGGGGCGGTCCTACGAGCAGTACTTC.

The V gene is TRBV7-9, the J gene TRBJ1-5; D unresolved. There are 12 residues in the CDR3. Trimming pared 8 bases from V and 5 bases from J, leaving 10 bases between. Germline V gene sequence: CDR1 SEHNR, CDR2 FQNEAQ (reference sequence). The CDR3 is CASVALYQPQHF. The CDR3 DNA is TGTGCCAGCGTGGCACTTTATCAGCCCCAGCATTTT.

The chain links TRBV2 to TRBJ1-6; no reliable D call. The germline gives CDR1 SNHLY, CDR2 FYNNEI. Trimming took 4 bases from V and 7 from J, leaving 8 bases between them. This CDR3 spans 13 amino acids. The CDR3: CASSVEQNSPLHF. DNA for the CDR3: TGTGCCAGCAGTGTAGAGCAGAATTCACCCCTCCACTTT.

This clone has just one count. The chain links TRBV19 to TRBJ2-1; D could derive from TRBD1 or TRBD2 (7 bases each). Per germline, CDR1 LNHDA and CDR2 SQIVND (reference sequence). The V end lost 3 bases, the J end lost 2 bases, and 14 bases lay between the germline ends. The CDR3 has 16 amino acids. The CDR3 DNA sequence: TGTGCCAGTAGTATCCAGCGGGACAGCACCTACAATGAGCAGTTCTTC. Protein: CASSIQRDSTYNEQFF.

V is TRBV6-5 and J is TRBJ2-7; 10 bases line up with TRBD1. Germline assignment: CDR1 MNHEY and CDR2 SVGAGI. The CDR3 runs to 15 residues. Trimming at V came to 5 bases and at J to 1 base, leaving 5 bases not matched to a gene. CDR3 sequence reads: CASSGDRGPSYEQYF. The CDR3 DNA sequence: TGTGCCAGCAGTGGAGACAGGGGGCCTTCCTACGAGCAGTACTTC.

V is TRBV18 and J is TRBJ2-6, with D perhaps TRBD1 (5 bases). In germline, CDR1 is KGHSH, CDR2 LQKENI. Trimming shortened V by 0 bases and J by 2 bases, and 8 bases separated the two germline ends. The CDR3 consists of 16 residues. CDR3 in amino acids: CASSPPIRAGANVLTF. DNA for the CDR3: TGTGCCAGCTCACCACCGATCAGGGCTGGGGCCAACGTCCTGACTTTC.

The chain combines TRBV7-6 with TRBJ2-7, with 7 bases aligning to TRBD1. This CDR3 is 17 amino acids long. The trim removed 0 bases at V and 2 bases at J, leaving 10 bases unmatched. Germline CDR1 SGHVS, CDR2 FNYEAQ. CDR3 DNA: TGTGCCAGCAGCTTAGCAGTTGGGGACAGAGCTACCTACGAGCAGTACTTC. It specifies CASSLAVGDRATYEQYF.

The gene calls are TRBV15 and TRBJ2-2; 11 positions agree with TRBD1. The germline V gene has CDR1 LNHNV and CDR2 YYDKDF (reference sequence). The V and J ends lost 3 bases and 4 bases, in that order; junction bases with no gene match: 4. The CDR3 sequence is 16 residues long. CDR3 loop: CATSRDRGPGTGELFF. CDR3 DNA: TGTGCCACCAGCAGGGACAGGGGGCCGGGCACCGGGGAGCTGTTTTTT.

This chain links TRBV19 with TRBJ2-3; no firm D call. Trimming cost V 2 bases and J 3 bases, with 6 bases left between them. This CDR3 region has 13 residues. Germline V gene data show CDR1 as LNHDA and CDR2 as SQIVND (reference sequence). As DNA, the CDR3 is TGTGCCAGTAGTATACCAGCTACAGATACGCAGTATTTT. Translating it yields CASSIPATDTQYF. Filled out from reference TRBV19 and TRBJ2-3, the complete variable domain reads DGGITQSPKYLFRKEGQNVTLSCEQNLNHDAMYWYRQDPGQGLRLIYYSQIVNDFQKGDIAEGYSVSREKKESFPLTVTSAQKNPTAFYLCASSIPATDTQYFGPGTRLTVL.

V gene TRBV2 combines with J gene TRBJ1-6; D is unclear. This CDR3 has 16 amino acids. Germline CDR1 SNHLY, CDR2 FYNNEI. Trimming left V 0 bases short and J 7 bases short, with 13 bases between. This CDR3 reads CASSEAPNPPNSPLHF. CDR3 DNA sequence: TGTGCCAGCAGTGAAGCCCCGAACCCCCCAAATTCACCCCTCCACTTT.

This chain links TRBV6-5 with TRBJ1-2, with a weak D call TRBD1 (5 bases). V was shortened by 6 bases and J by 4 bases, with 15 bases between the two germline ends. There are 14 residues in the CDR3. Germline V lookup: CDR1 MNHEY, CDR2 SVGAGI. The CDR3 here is CASRSGTRTYGYTF. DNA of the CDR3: TGTGCCAGCAGGTCCGGGACTCGGACCTATGGCTACACCTTC.

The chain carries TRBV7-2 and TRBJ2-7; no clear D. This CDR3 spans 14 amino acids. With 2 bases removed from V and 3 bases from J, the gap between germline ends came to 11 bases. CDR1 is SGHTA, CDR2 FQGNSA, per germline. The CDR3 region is CASSLFLTGYEQYF. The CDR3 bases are TGTGCCAGCAGCTTATTTCTAACCGGCTACGAGCAGTACTTC.

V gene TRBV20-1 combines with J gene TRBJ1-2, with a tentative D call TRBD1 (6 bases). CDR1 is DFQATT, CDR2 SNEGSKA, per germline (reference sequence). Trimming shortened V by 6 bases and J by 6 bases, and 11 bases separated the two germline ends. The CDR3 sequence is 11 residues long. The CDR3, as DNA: TGCAGTGCCGGGGGGGGCCATGGCTACACCTTC. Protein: CSAGGGHGYTF.

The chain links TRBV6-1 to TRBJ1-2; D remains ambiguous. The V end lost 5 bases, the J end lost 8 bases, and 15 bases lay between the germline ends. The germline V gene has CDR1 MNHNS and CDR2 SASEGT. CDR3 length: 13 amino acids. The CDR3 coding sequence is TGTGCCAGCAGTTCTAACTCTCGTCGGGGCTACACCTTC. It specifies CASSSNSRRGYTF.

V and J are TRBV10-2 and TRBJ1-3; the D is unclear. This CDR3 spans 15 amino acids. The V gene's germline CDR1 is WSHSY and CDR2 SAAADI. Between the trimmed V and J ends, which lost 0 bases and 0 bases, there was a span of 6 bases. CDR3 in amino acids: CASSESLNSGNTIYF. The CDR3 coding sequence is TGCGCCAGCAGTGAGTCTCTGAACTCTGGAAACACCATATATTTT.

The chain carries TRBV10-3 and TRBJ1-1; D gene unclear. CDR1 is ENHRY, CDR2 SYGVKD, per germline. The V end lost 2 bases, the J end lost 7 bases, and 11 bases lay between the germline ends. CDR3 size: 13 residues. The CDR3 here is CAISEVNAGEAFF. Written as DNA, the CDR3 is TGTGCCATCAGTGAGGTTAATGCCGGTGAAGCTTTCTTT.

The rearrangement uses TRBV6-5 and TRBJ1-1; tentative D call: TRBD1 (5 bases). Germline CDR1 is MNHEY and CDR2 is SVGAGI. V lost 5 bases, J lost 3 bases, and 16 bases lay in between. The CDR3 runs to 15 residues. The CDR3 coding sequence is TGTGCCAGCAGTCTGGGACTTACTCCTTACACTGAAGCTTTCTTT. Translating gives CASSLGLTPYTEAFF.

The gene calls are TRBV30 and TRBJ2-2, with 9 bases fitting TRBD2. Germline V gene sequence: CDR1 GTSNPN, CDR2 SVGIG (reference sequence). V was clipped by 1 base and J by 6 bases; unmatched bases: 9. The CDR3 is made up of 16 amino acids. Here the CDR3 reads CAWSGQLRLAAGELFF. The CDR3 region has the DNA TGTGCCTGGAGTGGACAGTTGAGACTAGCGGCCGGGGAGCTGTTTTTT.

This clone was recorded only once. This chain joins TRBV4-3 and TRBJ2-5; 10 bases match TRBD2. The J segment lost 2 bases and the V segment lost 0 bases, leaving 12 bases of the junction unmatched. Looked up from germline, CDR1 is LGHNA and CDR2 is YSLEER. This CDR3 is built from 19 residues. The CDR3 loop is CASSQDLWASGGRQETQYF. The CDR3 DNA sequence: TGCGCCAGCAGCCAAGATCTTTGGGCTAGCGGGGGCCGTCAAGAGACCCAGTACTTC.